This TCR beta chain comes out of a study of blood T cells in healthy people across ages. This clonotype was detected a few times. The germline gives CDR1 MNHEY, CDR2 SVGAGI. The CDR3 has 16 residues. Between the trimmed V and J ends, which lost 3 bases and 2 bases, there was a span of 14 bases. Sample-barcoded 5' priming and a J-beta primer mix drove a second PCR of roughly 7 to 11 cycles. Each cDNA molecule received a tag from a template-switch adaptor that had 12 random nucleotides. TCRdb reprocessed the 5' RACE reads via MiXCR and lists one record per CDR3 protein. This sample carries almost 550,000 distinct CDR3 sequences, more than 20% of them seen once, and the ten largest clones take roughly 9%. These sequences were also reported in another study, on T cells of mothers and their children. This second study says: Donation involved three healthy Caucasian mothers and the six children that they had.

The sample comprised blood. The source of this sequence is a boy younger than 18 in good health. The J gene is TRBJ2-1, the V gene TRBV6-5; D possibly corresponds to TRBD2 (6 bases). CDR3 sequence: CASSYLPGVPYNEQFF. CDR3 DNA: TGTGCCAGCAGTTATCTCCCGGGGGTCCCCTACAATGAGCAGTTCTTC.